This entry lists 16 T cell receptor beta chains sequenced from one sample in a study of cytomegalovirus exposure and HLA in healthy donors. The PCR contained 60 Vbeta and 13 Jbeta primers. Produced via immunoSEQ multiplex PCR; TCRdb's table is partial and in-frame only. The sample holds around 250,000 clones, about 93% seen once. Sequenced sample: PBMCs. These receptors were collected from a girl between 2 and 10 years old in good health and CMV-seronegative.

The CDR3 sequence: CASRTNSYEQYF. CDR3 in DNA: TGTGCCAGCAGAACTAACTCCTACGAGCAGTACTTC. This chain joins TRBV6-6 and TRBJ2-7; D remains ambiguous. CDR3 length: 12 residues. The germline V and J ends were trimmed by 6 bases and 0 bases, with 6 bases remaining between them. CDR1 is MNHNY, CDR2 SVGAGI, per germline (reference sequence).

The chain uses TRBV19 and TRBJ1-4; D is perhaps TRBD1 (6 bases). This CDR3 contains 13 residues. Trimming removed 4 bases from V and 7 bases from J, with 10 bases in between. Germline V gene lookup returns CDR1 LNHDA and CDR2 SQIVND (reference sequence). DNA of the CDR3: TGTGCCAGTAGTAGTACAGGGTCTGAAAAACTGTTTTTT. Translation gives CASSSTGSEKLFF. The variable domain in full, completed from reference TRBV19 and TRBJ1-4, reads DGGITQSPKYLFRKEGQNVTLSCEQNLNHDAMYWYRQDPGQGLRLIYYSQIVNDFQKGDIAEGYSVSREKKESFPLTVTSAQKNPTAFYLCASSSTGSEKLFFGSGTQLSVL.

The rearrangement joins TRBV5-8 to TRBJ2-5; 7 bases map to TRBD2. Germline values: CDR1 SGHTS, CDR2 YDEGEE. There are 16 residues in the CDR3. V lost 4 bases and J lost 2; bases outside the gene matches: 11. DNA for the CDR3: TGTGCCAGCAGCCGATCTCAGACTAGCCGACAAGAGACCCAGTACTTC. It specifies CASSRSQTSRQETQYF.

This CDR3 reads CASSLESSGRTYNEQFF. The CDR3 DNA sequence: TGCGCCAGCAGCTTGGAGTCTAGCGGGAGGACGTACAATGAGCAGTTCTTC. V usage is TRBV5-1 and J usage is TRBJ2-1, with 11 positions matching TRBD2. The V segment lost 0 bases and the J segment 4 bases; nucleotides outside the gene matches: 6. The CDR3 contains 17 residues. The germline gives CDR1 SGHRS, CDR2 YFSETQ.

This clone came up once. CDR3 nucleotide sequence: TGCGCCAGCAACCCGACAGGCTCCTACGAGCAGTACTTC. As protein: CASNPTGSYEQYF. The rearrangement joins TRBV5-1 to TRBJ2-5, with D maybe TRBD1 (6 bases). The closer fit of TRBJ2-7 to the DNA end suggests the J call may be wrong. Germline assignment: CDR1 SGHRS and CDR2 YFSETQ. The CDR3 loop spans 13 amino acids.

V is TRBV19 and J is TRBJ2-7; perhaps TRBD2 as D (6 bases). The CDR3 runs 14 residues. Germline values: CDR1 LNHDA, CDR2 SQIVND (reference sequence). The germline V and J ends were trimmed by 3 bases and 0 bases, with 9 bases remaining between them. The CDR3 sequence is CASSMGGASYEQYF. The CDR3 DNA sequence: TGTGCCAGTAGTATGGGCGGGGCCTCCTACGAGCAGTACTTC.

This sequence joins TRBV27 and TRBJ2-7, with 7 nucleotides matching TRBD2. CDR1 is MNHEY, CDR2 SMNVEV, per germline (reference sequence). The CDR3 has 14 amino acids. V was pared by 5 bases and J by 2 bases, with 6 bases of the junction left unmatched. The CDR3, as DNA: TGTGCCAGCAGTCCCGGGGGGAAAACCTACGAGCAGTACTTC. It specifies CASSPGGKTYEQYF.

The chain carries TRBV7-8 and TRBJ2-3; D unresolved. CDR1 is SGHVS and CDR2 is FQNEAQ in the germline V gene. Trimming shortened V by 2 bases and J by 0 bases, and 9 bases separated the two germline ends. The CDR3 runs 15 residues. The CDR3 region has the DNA TGTGCCAGCAGCTTATTACTACCAAGCACAGATACGCAGTATTTT. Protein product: CASSLLLPSTDTQYF.

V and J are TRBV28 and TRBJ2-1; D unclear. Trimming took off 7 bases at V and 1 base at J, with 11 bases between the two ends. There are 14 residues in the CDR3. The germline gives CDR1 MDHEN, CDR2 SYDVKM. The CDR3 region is CASTPPGSYNEQFF. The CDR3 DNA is TGTGCCAGCACCCCTCCCGGGTCCTACAATGAGCAGTTCTTC. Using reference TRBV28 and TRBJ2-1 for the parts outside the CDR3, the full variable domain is DVKVTQSSRYLVKRTGEKVFLECVQDMDHENMFWYRQDPGLGLRLIYFSYDVKMKEKGDIPEGYSVSREKKERFSLILESASTNQTSMYLCASTPPGSYNEQFFGPGTRLTVL.

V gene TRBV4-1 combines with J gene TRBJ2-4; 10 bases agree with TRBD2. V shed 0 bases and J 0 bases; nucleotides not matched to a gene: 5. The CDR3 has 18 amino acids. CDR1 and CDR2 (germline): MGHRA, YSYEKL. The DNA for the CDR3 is TGCGCCAGCAGCCAAGACCAGCGGGGGGGCCTAGCCAAAAACATTCAGTACTTC. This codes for CASSQDQRGGLAKNIQYF.

The CDR3 nucleotides read TGCAGCGTTGGACCCGGGACTGGGGCCAACGTCCTGACTTTC. Protein product: CSVGPGTGANVLTF. The chain employs TRBV29-1 and TRBJ2-6; D is perhaps TRBD2 (5 bases). With 4 bases removed from V and 2 bases from J, the gap between germline ends came to 9 bases. Germline V gene sequence: CDR1 SQVTM, CDR2 ANQGSEA. There are 14 residues in the CDR3.

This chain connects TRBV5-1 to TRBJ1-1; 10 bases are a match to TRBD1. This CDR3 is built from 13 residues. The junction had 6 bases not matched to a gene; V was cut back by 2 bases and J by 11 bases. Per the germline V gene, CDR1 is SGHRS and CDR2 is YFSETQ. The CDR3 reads CASSFDRGRTAFF. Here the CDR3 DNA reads TGCGCCAGCAGCTTCGACAGGGGGCGAACGGCTTTCTTT.

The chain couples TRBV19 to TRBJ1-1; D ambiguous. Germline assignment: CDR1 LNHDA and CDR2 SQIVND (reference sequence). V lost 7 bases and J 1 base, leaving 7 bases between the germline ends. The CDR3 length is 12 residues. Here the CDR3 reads CASMGPNTEAFF. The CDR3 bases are TGTGCCAGTATGGGCCCGAACACTGAAGCTTTCTTT.

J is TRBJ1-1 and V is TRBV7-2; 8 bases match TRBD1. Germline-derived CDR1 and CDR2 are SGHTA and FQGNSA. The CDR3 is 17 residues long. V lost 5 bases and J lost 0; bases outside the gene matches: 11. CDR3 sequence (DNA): TGTGCCAGCAGCCGATTCGGGGCAGGGGGCTTGAACACTGAAGCTTTCTTT. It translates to CASSRFGAGGLNTEAFF. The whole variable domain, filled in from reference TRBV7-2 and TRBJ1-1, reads GAGVSQSPSNKVTEKGKDVELRCDPISGHTALYWYRQSLGQGLEFLIYFQGNSAPDKSGLPSDRFSAERTGGSVSTLTIQRTQQEDSAVYLCASSRFGAGGLNTEAFFGQGTRLTVV.

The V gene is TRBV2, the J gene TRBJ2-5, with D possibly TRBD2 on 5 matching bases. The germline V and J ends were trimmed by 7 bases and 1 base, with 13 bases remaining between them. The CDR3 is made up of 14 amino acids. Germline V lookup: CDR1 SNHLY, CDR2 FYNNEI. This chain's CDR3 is CASNERLTQETQYF. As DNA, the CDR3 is TGTGCCAGCAATGAGAGACTAACCCAAGAGACCCAGTACTTC.

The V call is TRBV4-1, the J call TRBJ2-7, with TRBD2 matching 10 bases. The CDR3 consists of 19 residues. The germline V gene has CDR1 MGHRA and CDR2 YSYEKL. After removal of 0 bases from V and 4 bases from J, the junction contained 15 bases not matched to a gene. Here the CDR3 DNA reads TGCGCCAGCAGCCAAGAACCTTGGGAAGCGGGGGGGCCTCGGTACGAGCAGTACTTC. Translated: CASSQEPWEAGGPRYEQYF.